A selection of T cell receptor beta chains follows, all from one sample in a study of graft-versus-host responses after intestinal transplantation. No cognate antigen is known for these TCRs. Clones were sequenced by immunoSEQ multiplex PCR, and TCRdb holds only the in-frame ones, with some missing. The sample holds about 89,000 clones, around nine tenths seen once. This specimen consisted of unstimulated CD4+ T cells sorted from spleen or lymph node cells, obtained before intestinal transplant. The receptors stem from a human donor who received an intestinal transplant. Each CDR3 is given with its conserved first and last residue.

J | V | CDR3
TRBJ2-5 | TRBV21-1 | CASSKARGGHQETQYF
TRBJ2-7 | TRBV28 | CASGGGATYEQYF
TRBJ2-7 | TRBV30 | CAWADAGTGSYEQYF
TRBJ2-3 | TRBV7-2 | CASSPSSGSSTDTQYF
TRBJ2-7 | TRBV6-5 | CASRTSGRLSYEQYF
TRBJ2-3 | TRBV15 | CATSRGGRILLTDTQYF
TRBJ1-1 | TRBV4-1 | CASSHSTGNTEAFF
TRBJ2-7 | TRBV6-5 | CASNRQGAYEQYF
. | TRBV30 | CAWSPRPGGGDEQYF
TRBJ2-3 | TRBV30 | CAWSSMSSTDTQYF
TRBJ1-1 | TRBV27 | CASSLRTGLNTEAFF
TRBJ2-6 | TRBV5-1 | CASSSGQPGANVLTF
TRBJ2-5 | TRBV30 | CAWSAPYPGTGEQETQYF
TRBJ2-5 | TRBV18 | CASSPIKTQYF
TRBJ2-5 | TRBV4-1 | CASSQGQGNGETQYF
TRBJ1-2 | TRBV6-1 | CASSEPSAMQYGYTF
TRBJ2-5 | TRBV2 | CASSLDRGYQETQYF
TRBJ2-7 | TRBV10-2 | CASSEGQGLNEQYF